This TCR beta chain derives from a study of blood T cells in healthy people across ages. Findings of the study overall: Estimates of diversity drawn from one million T cells were considered underestimates. There were more naive CD4+ cells and higher diversity in long-lived donors than in aged donors.

PCR was performed a second time for 7 to 11 cycles using a sample-barcoded 5' primer and a J-beta primer mix. TCRdb called the 5' RACE reads again in MiXCR, with one record for every CDR3 protein. The sample includes around 900,000 distinct CDR3 sequences, 25% to 30% of them seen just once. This clonotype was recorded many times. Its antigen is not identified. Germline-derived CDR1 and CDR2 are SNHLY and FYNNEI. With 8 bases removed from V and 9 bases from J, the gap between germline ends came to 14 bases. This CDR3 contains 12 residues. Peripheral blood samples of 9 to 10 milliliters were drawn from each donor.

Source material: blood. The V call is TRBV2, the J call TRBJ2-1; D is possibly TRBD1 (5 bases). The receptor was isolated from a woman aged 80 or over in good health. CDR3 nucleotides: TGTGCCAGCCGACAGTCCCAGGCTGAGCAGTTCTTC. Residues: CASRQSQAEQFF.